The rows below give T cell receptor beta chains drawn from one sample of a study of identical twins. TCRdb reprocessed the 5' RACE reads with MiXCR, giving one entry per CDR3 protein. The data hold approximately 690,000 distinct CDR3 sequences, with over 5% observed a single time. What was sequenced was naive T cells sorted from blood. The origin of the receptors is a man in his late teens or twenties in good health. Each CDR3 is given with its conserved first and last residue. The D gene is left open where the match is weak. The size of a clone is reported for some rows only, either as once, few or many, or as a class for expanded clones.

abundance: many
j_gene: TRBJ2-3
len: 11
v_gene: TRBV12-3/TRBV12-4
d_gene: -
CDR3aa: CASNGADTQYF
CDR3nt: TGTGCCAGCAATGGGGCAGATACGCAGTATTTT

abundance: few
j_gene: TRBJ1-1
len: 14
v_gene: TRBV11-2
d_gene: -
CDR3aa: CASSLDGENTEAFF
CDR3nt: TGTGCCAGCAGCTTAGATGGGGAAAACACTGAAGCTTTCTTT

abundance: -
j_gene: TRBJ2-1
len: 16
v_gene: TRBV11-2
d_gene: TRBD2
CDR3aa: CASSFDPGLALYEQFF
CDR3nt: TGTGCCAGCAGCTTTGATCCGGGACTAGCTTTATATGAGCAGTTCTTC

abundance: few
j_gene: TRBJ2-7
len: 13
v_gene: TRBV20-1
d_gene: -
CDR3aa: CSASRRSSYEQYF
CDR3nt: TGCAGTGCTAGCCGCAGGAGCTCCTACGAGCAGTACTTC

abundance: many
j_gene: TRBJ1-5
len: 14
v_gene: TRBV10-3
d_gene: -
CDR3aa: CAISETNGNQPQHF
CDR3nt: TGTGCCATCAGTGAGACTAATGGCAATCAGCCCCAGCATTTT

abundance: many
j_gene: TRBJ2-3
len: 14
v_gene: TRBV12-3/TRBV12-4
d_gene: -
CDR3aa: CASSFIGLTDTQYF
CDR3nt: TGTGCCAGCAGTTTCATTGGTCTGACAGATACGCAGTATTTT

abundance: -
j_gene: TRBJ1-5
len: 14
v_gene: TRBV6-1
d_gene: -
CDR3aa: CASSEAGRNQPQHF
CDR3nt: TGTGCCAGCAGTGAAGCGGGCCGCAATCAGCCCCAGCATTTT

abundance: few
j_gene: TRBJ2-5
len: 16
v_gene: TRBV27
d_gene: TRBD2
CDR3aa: CASSFRLADSQETQYF
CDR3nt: TGTGCCAGCAGTTTCCGGCTAGCGGACTCCCAAGAGACCCAGTACTTC

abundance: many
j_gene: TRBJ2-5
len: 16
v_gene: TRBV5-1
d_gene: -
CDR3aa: CASSLGTTSMQETQYF
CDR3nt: TGCGCCAGCAGCTTGGGGACCACTTCGATGCAAGAGACCCAGTACTTC

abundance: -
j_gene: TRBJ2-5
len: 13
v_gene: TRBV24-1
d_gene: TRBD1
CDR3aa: CATSPGGTETQYF
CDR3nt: TGTGCCACCAGTCCAGGGGGAACGGAGACCCAGTACTTC